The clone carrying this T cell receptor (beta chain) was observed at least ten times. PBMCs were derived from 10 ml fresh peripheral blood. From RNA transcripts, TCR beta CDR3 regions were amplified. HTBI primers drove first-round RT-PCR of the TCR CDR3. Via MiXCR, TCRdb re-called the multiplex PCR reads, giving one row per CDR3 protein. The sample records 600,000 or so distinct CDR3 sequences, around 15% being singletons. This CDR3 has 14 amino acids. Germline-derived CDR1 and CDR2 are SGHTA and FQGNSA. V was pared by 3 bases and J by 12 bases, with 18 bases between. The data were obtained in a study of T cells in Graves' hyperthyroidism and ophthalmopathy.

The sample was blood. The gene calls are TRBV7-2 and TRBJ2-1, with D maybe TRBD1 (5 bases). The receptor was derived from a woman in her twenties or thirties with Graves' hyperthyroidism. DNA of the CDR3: TGTGCCAGCAGCTTGGACACCACTGGATTGCGGCAGTTCTTC. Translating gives CASSLDTTGLRQFF.